This is a list of T cell receptor beta chains from one sample in a study of spatial heterogeneity in lung cancer. TCRdb re-called the 5' RACE reads through MiXCR, storing one row per CDR3 protein. The sample includes roughly 46,000 distinct CDR3 sequences, about 12% seen only once; the top ten take roughly 32%. This material consisted of PBMCs, taken at follow-up. These receptors came from a male donor with early-stage non-small cell lung cancer. Each CDR3 is given without its conserved first and last residue.

j_call	v_call	cdr3_aa
TRBJ2-4	TRBV12-3/TRBV12-4	ASSPGQGARVIQY
TRBJ1-2	TRBV6-1	ASQQNHYGYT
TRBJ1-2	TRBV6-2/TRBV6-3	ASSYRTGYYGYT
TRBJ2-7	TRBV12-3/TRBV12-4	ASSFSGRGYEQY
TRBJ1-2	TRBV30	AWSQGDGYT
TRBJ2-5	TRBV12-3/TRBV12-4	ASSPDSGARM
TRBJ2-3	TRBV6-2/TRBV6-3	AASTGSTDTQY
TRBJ2-4	TRBV19	ASSIVANKNIQY
TRBJ2-1	TRBV5-1	ASTGTSGYNEQF
TRBJ2-1	TRBV5-1	ASSLGSGRAEGEQF
TRBJ2-7	TRBV5-6	ASSPPLESSYEQY
TRBJ1-1	TRBV10-3	AISAPGERGRGMNTEAF
TRBJ1-4	TRBV20-1	SARLDGTTNEKLF
TRBJ2-7	TRBV12-3/TRBV12-4	ASSLTATGLYEQY
TRBJ1-2	TRBV21-1	ASSSRVGTEFGYT
TRBJ1-2	TRBV27	ASREGTGYAYT
TRBJ1-5	TRBV12-3/TRBV12-4	ASSPGQGPNQPQH
TRBJ1-4	TRBV10-3	ATGTQGEKLF
TRBJ1-6	TRBV20-1	SARDRQGGNSPLH
TRBJ1-5	TRBV9	ASSVAVGQPQH
TRBJ2-7	TRBV5-4	ASSFLDEQY
TRBJ1-1	TRBV9	ASSVGTEDTEAF
TRBJ1-2	TRBV24-1	ATAGTGGSGYGYT
TRBJ2-2	TRBV4-3	ASSQDSRGTGELF
TRBJ2-7	TRBV5-1	ASWPGTGAVEQY
TRBJ1-3	TRBV28	ASSFDVSSGNTIY
TRBJ2-3	TRBV30	AWSVRLGTDTQY
TRBJ1-4	TRBV7-9	ASSFRDRGEKLF
TRBJ2-5	TRBV11-1	ASSLAEETQY
TRBJ2-3	TRBV6-5	ASTLSLGTDTQY
TRBJ1-1	TRBV20-1	SAVQGGNTEAF
TRBJ2-7	TRBV7-9	ASSSGEQY
TRBJ2-4	TRBV19	ASSTLEGLMNIQY
TRBJ2-3	TRBV7-2	ASSFAARGNSLDTQY
TRBJ2-2	TRBV6-6	ASHRSAANTGELF
TRBJ1-1	TRBV5-6	ASSLAGTGDGEAF
TRBJ2-1	TRBV5-4	ASTRSGSNYNEQF
TRBJ1-6	TRBV12-3/TRBV12-4	ASSPGTVSPLH
TRBJ1-1	TRBV29-1	SVEVNQVTEAF
TRBJ2-5	TRBV20-1	SALRTPGETQY
TRBJ1-1	TRBV7-9	AAARDRETEAF
TRBJ2-3	TRBV6-1	ASSYEVGTDTQY
TRBJ2-5	TRBV6-2/TRBV6-3	ASTRDQGGETQY
TRBJ2-6	TRBV5-1	ASSPTGVLTGANVLT
TRBJ2-3	TRBV9	ASSVEVRADTQY
TRBJ2-3	TRBV5-1	ASSLGLAADTDTQY
TRBJ2-2	TRBV20-1	SARDRGLAGGDTGELF
TRBJ2-2	TRBV9	ASSVSGGSNTGELF
TRBJ1-2	TRBV6-5	ASRPLDREAGYT
TRBJ1-3	TRBV20-1	SAGGWASGNTIY
TRBJ1-1	TRBV12-3/TRBV12-4	ASSLAMAGGAF
TRBJ2-3	TRBV2	ASSEFPRGTDTQY
TRBJ2-1	TRBV5-1	ASSLSLSYNEQF
TRBJ2-7	TRBV10-3	AISESVTSFLQY
TRBJ1-2	TRBV27	ASSLSGGQYGYT
TRBJ2-5	TRBV5-1	ASSLAPSGGSDGTQY
TRBJ1-1	TRBV30	AWTRMGDTEAF
TRBJ1-1	TRBV20-1	SANSPTGLNTEAF
TRBJ1-2	TRBV5-1	ASSLSDRGYT